Here is one TCR beta chain with its context. Its antigen is not known. One end of the junction varies from germline; a read error may be responsible. The data were taken from a study of CD8 T cells in ankylosing spondylitis. The study's findings and limits: It appeared that ankylosing spondylitis blood was characterized by a TCR beta motif of roughly 8 highly homologous variants. Disease-linked clones were reportedly significantly enriched in matched ankylosing spondylitis synovial fluid.

This CDR3 spans 15 amino acids. Germline-derived CDR1 and CDR2 are SGHKS and YYEKEE (reference sequence). TCRdb ran MiXCR on the 5' RACE reads and lists one entry per CDR3 protein. The table records roughly 240,000 distinct CDR3 sequences, around 32% of them present only once. The chain carries TRBV5-5 and TRBJ2-7; D is undetermined. The source material was blood, either unsorted or a sorted T cell fraction (not recorded which). The receptor was isolated from a male donor with ankylosing spondylitis or in good health (not recorded which). The CDR3, as DNA: TGTGCCAGAAGCTCTAACACCTTTCGCTCCTACGAGCAGTACTTC. Amino acids: CARSSNTFRSYEQYF. The full variable domain, its missing parts supplied by reference TRBV5-5 and TRBJ2-7, is DAGVTQSPTHLIKTRGQQVTLRCSPISGHKSVSWYQQVLGQGPQFIFQYYEKEERGRGNFPDRFSARQFPNYSSELNVNALLLGDSALYLCARSSNTFRSYEQYFGPGTRLTVT.